These 23 T cell receptor beta chains came from one sample sequenced in a study of blood T cell repertoires in COVID-19. Clones were read by immunoSEQ multiplex PCR, and TCRdb kept only the in-frame ones, dropping some. The sample lists about 68,000 clones, over 80% occurring once. Sequencing used peripheral blood. The receptors derive from a human donor in a cohort sampled during active COVID-19.

J is TRBJ1-4 and V is TRBV4-1, with D maybe TRBD1 (5 bases). V lost 4 bases to trimming and J lost 1 base, with 13 bases between them. CDR3 size: 16 residues. The germline V gene encodes CDR1 MGHRA and CDR2 YSYEKL. CDR3 amino acids: CASSPRDSKTNEKLFF. CDR3 bases: TGCGCCAGCAGCCCTCGGGACTCCAAAACTAATGAAAAACTGTTTTTT.

The chain has TRBV7-9 and TRBJ2-7; D is ambiguous. The germline V and J ends were trimmed by 3 bases and 7 bases, with 16 bases remaining between them. Germline CDR1 and CDR2: SEHNR and FQNEAQ (reference sequence). The CDR3 spans 14 residues. The CDR3 region is CASSFGTVPREQYF. Written as DNA, the CDR3 is TGTGCCAGCAGCTTCGGAACGGTGCCGCGGGAGCAGTACTTC.

The chain employs TRBV29-1 and TRBJ2-5; D is possibly TRBD1 (6 bases). Trimming took 6 bases from V and 0 from J, leaving 11 bases between them. Germline V gives CDR1 SQVTM, CDR2 ANQGSEA. The length of the CDR3 is 13 residues. The DNA of the CDR3 is TGCAGCGTCTCCACAGGGCACCAAGAGACCCAGTACTTC. This codes for CSVSTGHQETQYF.

The chain employs TRBV3-1 (or the pseudogene TRBV3-2) and TRBJ1-3; D is ambiguous. The CDR3 extends over 14 amino acids. The V gene lost 4 bases and the J gene lost 0 bases, with 7 bases spanning the gap. In germline, CDR1 is LGHDT, CDR2 YNNKEL (reference sequence). The CDR3 spells CASSRRDSGNTIYF. The CDR3 DNA follows: TGTGCCAGCAGCCGCCGGGACTCTGGAAACACCATATATTTT.

The chain is built from TRBV28 and TRBJ2-5, with 9 nucleotides matching TRBD2. The V gene's germline CDR1 is MDHEN and CDR2 SYDVKM. V lost 2 bases and J lost 5; bases outside the gene matches: 12. The CDR3 has 17 amino acids. The CDR3 coding sequence is TGTGCCAGCAGTTTACCGCGGGAGGGCCGGTATTTCGAGACCCAGTACTTC. Translated: CASSLPREGRYFETQYF.

V is TRBV9 and J is TRBJ1-3; D may be TRBD1 (5 bases). There are 17 residues in the CDR3. Germline-derived CDR1 and CDR2 are SGDLS and YYNGEE. Trimming cost V 1 base and J 1 base, with 15 bases left between them. CDR3 in amino acids: CASSVRQGTGSGNTIYF. The CDR3 region has the DNA TGTGCCAGCAGCGTACGTCAGGGAACCGGATCTGGAAACACCATATATTTT.

The chain carries TRBV7-2 and TRBJ1-1; D perhaps matches TRBD1 (6 bases). The CDR3 totals 12 residues. The V end was cut by 0 bases, the J end by 8 bases, with 7 bases between. From germline, CDR1 is SGHTA and CDR2 FQGNSA. The CDR3 protein is CASSLADREAFF. For the CDR3, the DNA is TGTGCCAGCAGCTTAGCCGACAGGGAAGCTTTCTTT.

This clone was detected only a few times. The gene calls are TRBV11-2 and TRBJ2-5; possible D gene TRBD2, 5 bases. The length of the CDR3 is 16 residues. Germline CDR1 and CDR2: SGHAT and FQNNGV. Trimming shortened V by 5 bases and J by 0 bases, and 16 bases separated the two germline ends. CDR3 nucleotides: TGTGCCAGCAGCAGCCGGGGAGCCAGCCACCAAGAGACCCAGTACTTC. It codes for CASSSRGASHQETQYF.

This chain joins TRBV19 and TRBJ2-2, with D possibly being TRBD1 (5 bases). V lost 5 bases and J 0 bases, leaving 13 bases between the germline ends. CDR1 and CDR2 (germline): LNHDA, SQIVND (reference sequence). This CDR3 comprises 16 residues. The CDR3 reads CASSGRTFANTGELFF. The CDR3 DNA follows: TGTGCCAGTAGTGGACGGACATTCGCGAACACCGGGGAGCTGTTTTTT.

Sample share makes this clone medium-sized (0.01 to 0.1%). This chain links TRBV7-9 with TRBJ1-4, with D possibly TRBD1 on 6 matching bases. This CDR3 region has 14 residues. V was shortened by 8 bases and J by 7 bases, with 17 bases between the two germline ends. Per the germline V gene, CDR1 is SEHNR and CDR2 is FQNEAQ (reference sequence). CDR3 sequence reads: CASVQFSGVEKLFF. The CDR3 nucleotides are TGTGCCAGCGTTCAGTTCTCAGGGGTTGAAAAACTGTTTTTT.

The J gene is TRBJ2-5, the V gene TRBV7-2; TRBD2 matches at 9 bases. Germline assignment: CDR1 SGHTA and CDR2 FQGNSA. With 1 base clipped from V and 2 bases from J, the junction kept 5 bases outside the gene matches. There are 16 residues in the CDR3. The CDR3 region is CASSLVGSGRQETQYF. Here the CDR3 DNA reads TGTGCCAGCAGCTTAGTTGGTAGCGGGAGACAAGAGACCCAGTACTTC.

V usage is TRBV11-2 and J usage is TRBJ2-6, with 7 bases lining up with TRBD1. Germline lookup yields CDR1 SGHAT and CDR2 FQNNGV. V dropped 2 bases and J dropped 2; count of bases not matched to a gene: 3. This CDR3 region has 16 residues. The CDR3 protein is CASSLTGQPGANVLTF. The DNA of the CDR3 is TGTGCCAGCAGCTTAACGGGACAGCCTGGGGCCAACGTCCTGACTTTC.

This clone showed up just a few times. The V and J genes are TRBV12-3 or TRBV12-4 and TRBJ1-5; D ambiguous. This CDR3 spans 13 amino acids. V lost 3 bases and J 5 bases, leaving 8 bases between the germline ends. CDR3 nucleotide sequence: TGTGCCAGCAGTTTGTTGAGGGATCAGCCCCAGCATTTT. The encoded protein is CASSLLRDQPQHF.

J is TRBJ2-6 and V is TRBV28; 11 bases line up with TRBD1. V dropped 5 bases and J dropped 0; count of bases not matched to a gene: 6. CDR1 and CDR2 from the germline V gene are MDHEN and SYDVKM. The CDR3 spans 18 residues. The CDR3: CASSIRTGGASGANVLTF. The CDR3 nucleotides read TGTGCCAGCAGTATCCGGACAGGGGGCGCCTCTGGGGCCAACGTCCTGACTTTC.

Worth noting for this clone: At one of its ends the junction is not consistent with the germline gene, which may arise from a read error. J is TRBJ1-6 and V is TRBV3-1 (or the pseudogene TRBV3-2), with D uncertain. Germline values: CDR1 LGHDT, CDR2 YNNKEL (reference sequence). The CDR3 is 12 amino acids. The CDR3 reads CASSPSLGPLHF. The CDR3 DNA reads TGTGCCAGTAGCCCTAGTTTGGGACCCCTCCACTTT.

This chain connects TRBV14 to TRBJ2-5, with a possible D match to TRBD2 (5 bases). The V end was cut by 2 bases, the J end by 5 bases, with 9 bases between. The CDR3 runs 13 residues. CDR1 and CDR2 from the germline V gene are SGHDN and FVKESK. As DNA, the CDR3 is TGTGCCAGCAGCCAATGGACTCTCGAGACCCAGTACTTC. Amino acid sequence: CASSQWTLETQYF.

The chain recombines TRBV4-3 with TRBJ2-1; TRBD2 matches at 9 bases. Germline-derived CDR1 and CDR2 are LGHNA and YSLEER. With V trimmed by 1 base and J by 6 bases, 7 bases remained unmatched. The CDR3 is 16 residues long. CDR3: CASSQVVAGDGNEQFF. Here the CDR3 DNA reads TGCGCCAGCAGCCAAGTAGTAGCGGGAGACGGCAATGAGCAGTTCTTC.

This clone has a single count. This rearrangement joins TRBV19 to TRBJ2-3; possible D gene TRBD1, 5 bases. Germline CDR1 reads LNHDA; CDR2 reads SQIVND (reference sequence). The CDR3 runs 15 residues. V was shortened by 9 bases and J by 6 bases, with 22 bases between the two germline ends. The CDR3 loop reads CARNMTVFCYDTQYF. CDR3 coding DNA: TGTGCCAGGAATATGACAGTCTTTTGTTACGATACGCAGTATTTT.

A single count supports this clone. The chain joins TRBV28 to TRBJ1-2; 8 bases fit TRBD1. The length of the CDR3 is 14 residues. Trimming removed 5 bases from V and 6 bases from J; junction bases left unmatched: 8. Germline V gene sequence: CDR1 MDHEN, CDR2 SYDVKM. CDR3 DNA sequence: TGTGCCAGCAGTACGGGACAGGAAACTGATGGCTACACCTTC. As protein: CASSTGQETDGYTF.

V usage is TRBV2 and J usage is TRBJ2-7; 8 nucleotides line up with TRBD1. The CDR3 is made up of 14 amino acids. V lost 4 bases and J lost 2; bases outside the gene matches: 4. Looked up from germline, CDR1 is SNHLY and CDR2 is FYNNEI. The CDR3, as DNA: TGTGCCAGCAGTGTCAGGGGGCGCACCTACGAGCAGTACTTC. It codes for CASSVRGRTYEQYF.

The chain couples TRBV3-1 (or the pseudogene TRBV3-2) to TRBJ1-3; no clear D gene. V lost 1 base and J 0 bases, leaving 13 bases between the germline ends. Looked up from germline, CDR1 is LGHDT and CDR2 is YNNKEL (reference sequence). CDR3 length: 17 residues. The CDR3 bases are TGTGCCAGCAGCCAAGTCGGGTTCTCCGTCTCTGGAAACACCATATATTTT. Encoded protein: CASSQVGFSVSGNTIYF.

Of note for this clone: Its ends do not fully match the called genes, so a read error is possible. The V gene is TRBV28, the J gene TRBJ1-2, with TRBD1 matching 10 bases. This CDR3 spans 15 amino acids. CDR1 is MDHEN and CDR2 is SYDVKM in the germline V gene. CDR3 amino acids: CASCLARTGGYGYTF. The CDR3 DNA reads as TGTGCCAGCTGTTTAGCTAGGACAGGGGGTTATGGCTACACCTTC.

V and J are TRBV6-2 or TRBV6-3 and TRBJ1-5, with 8 bases lining up with TRBD1. The CDR3 runs to 15 residues. After removal of 4 bases from V and 2 bases from J, the junction contained 4 bases not matched to a gene. In germline, CDR1 is MNHEY, CDR2 SVGEGT. CDR3 coding DNA: TGTGCCAGCAGTTGGGGACAGGTTGGCAATCAGCCCCAGCATTTT. Its translation is CASSWGQVGNQPQHF.